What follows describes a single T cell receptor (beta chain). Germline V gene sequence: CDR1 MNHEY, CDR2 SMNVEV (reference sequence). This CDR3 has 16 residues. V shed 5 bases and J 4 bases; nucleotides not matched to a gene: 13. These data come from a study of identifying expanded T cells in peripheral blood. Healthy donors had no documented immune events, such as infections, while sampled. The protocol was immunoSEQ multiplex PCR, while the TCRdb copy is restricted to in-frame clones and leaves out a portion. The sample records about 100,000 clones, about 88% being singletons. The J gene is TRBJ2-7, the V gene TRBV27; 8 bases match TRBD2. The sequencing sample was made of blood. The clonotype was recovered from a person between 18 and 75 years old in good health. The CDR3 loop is CASSAVLGTRFYEQYF. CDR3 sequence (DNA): TGTGCCAGCAGTGCAGTCCTCGGGACTAGATTTTACGAGCAGTACTTC.